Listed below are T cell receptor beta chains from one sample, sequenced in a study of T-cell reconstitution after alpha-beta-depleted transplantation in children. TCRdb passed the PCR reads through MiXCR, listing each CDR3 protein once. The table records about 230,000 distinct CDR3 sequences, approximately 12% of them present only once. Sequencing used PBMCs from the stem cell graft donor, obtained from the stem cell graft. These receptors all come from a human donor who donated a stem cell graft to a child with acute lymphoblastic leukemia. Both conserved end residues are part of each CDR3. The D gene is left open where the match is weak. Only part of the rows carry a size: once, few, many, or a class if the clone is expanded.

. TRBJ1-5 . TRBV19 TGTGCCAGTAGTATAGCCGGGGTCCTGACTAACTATCAGCCCCAGCATTTT CASSIAGVLTNYQPQHF
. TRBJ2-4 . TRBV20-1 TGCTGTGCTAGCATTCAGGGGATTGTTGGGGCCAAAAACATTCAGTACTTC CCASIQGIVGAKNIQYF
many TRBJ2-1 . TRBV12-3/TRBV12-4 TGTGCCAGCAGTAATGTGGCCTACAATGAGCAGTTCTTC CASSNVAYNEQFF
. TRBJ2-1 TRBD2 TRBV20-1 TGCAGTGCTAATAGCGGGAGGGCCAATGAGCAGTTCTTC CSANSGRANEQFF
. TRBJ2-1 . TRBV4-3 TGCGCCAGCAGCCAGGCCCTAGGACTAAACAATGAGCAGTTCTTC CASSQALGLNNEQFF
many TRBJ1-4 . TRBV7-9 TGTGCCAGCAGCCCCCAGGGCCAGTATAATGAAAAACTGTTTTTT CASSPQGQYNEKLFF
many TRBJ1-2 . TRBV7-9 TGTGCCAGCAGCCGGGCGGCCAGGTCGGACTATGGCTACACCTTC CASSRAARSDYGYTF
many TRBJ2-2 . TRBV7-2 TGTGCCAGCAGTTACAGGGAGCGTGGCGGGGAGCTGTTTTTT CASSYRERGGELFF
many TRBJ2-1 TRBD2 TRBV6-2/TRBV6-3 TGTGCCAGCAGCCCTAGCGGGGGGGCCTCGGGAAATGAGCAGTTCTTC CASSPSGGASGNEQFF
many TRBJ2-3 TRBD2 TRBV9 TGTGCCAGCAGCCCCCGGGGGGGCCAATGGGATACGCAGTATTTT CASSPRGGQWDTQYF
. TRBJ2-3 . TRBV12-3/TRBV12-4 TGTGCCAGCAGTTTTATACGGGGAACAGATACGCAGTATTTT CASSFIRGTDTQYF
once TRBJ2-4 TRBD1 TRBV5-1 TGCGCCAGCAGCCCTAGACAGGGGCCCCTTTTTATGGCCGAAAACATTCAGTACTTC CASSPRQGPLFMAENIQYF
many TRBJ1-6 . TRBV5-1 TGCGCCAGCAGCTCTACCGACAAGACACCCCTCCACTTT CASSSTDKTPLHF
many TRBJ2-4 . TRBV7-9 TGTGCCAGCAGCTTAGTGGGGGGGCGCTTGGGCATTCAGTACTTC CASSLVGGRLGIQYF
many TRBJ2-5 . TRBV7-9 TGTGCCAGCAGCCCCCGGGACATCCACCAAGAGACCCAGTACTTC CASSPRDIHQETQYF
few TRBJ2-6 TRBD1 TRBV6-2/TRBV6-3 TGTGCCAGCAGTTCTACAGGGGGCATAAGGGCCAACGTCCTGACTTTC CASSSTGGIRANVLTF
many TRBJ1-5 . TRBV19 TGTGCCAGTAGTATAGAGGGGGCGCTTGTGGGGCAGCCCCAGCATTTT CASSIEGALVGQPQHF
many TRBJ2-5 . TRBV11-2 TGTGCCAGCAGCCCCCGCGACAGACAAGAGACCCAGTACTTC CASSPRDRQETQYF
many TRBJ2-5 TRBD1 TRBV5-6 TGTGCCAGCAGTTCCGTTCGACAGGGAAAAGAGACCCAGTACTTC CASSSVRQGKETQYF
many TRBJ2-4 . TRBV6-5 TGTGCCAGCAGTTACGAGGTGGAGGGCATTCAGTACTTC CASSYEVEGIQYF
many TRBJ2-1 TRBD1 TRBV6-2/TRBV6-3 TGTGCCACCTACCGGGACAGTCAGCGTGGGGAGCAGTTCTTC CATYRDSQRGEQFF
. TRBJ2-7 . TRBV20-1 TGCAGTGGCCCCAGGGCAGCAGGCGCCGAGCAGTACTTC CSGPRAAGAEQYF
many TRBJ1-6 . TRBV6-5 TGTGCCAGCAGTCCCTCGGCCGGCGAGGATTCACCCCTCCACTTT CASSPSAGEDSPLHF
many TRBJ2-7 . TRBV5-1 TGCGCCAGCAGCTTGGGTATGGGAGCCTACGAGCAGTACTTC CASSLGMGAYEQYF
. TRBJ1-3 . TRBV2 TGTGCTATCCATGGGGGGTTAGCCGGAAACACCATATATTTT CAIHGGLAGNTIYF
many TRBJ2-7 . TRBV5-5 TGTGCCAGCAGCTTGGCCGCCGGACAGCTCTACGAGCAGTACTTC CASSLAAGQLYEQYF
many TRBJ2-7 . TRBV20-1 TGCAGTGCTAGAGAGCACAGGTCTGGCGAGCAGTACTTC CSAREHRSGEQYF
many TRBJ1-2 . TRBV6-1 TGTGCCAGCAGTGACCAAGGGGGATACTATGGCTACACCTTC CASSDQGGYYGYTF
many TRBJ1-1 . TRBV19 TGTGCCAGTAGGATCAAGGCCATGAACACTGAAGCTTTCTTT CASRIKAMNTEAFF
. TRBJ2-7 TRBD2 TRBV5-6 TGTGCCAGCGGCCGCGGCCTACTAGCGGGAGATCGGTACGAGCAGTACTTC CASGRGLLAGDRYEQYF
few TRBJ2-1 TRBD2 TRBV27 TGTGCCAGCACCTTAACGACTAGCGGGGCCTCCCGGGGCTCCTACAATGAGCAGTTCTTC CASTLTTSGASRGSYNEQFF
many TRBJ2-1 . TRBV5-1 TGCGCCAGCAGCCACTTCGGGCGGGTCTACGACAATGAGCAGTTCTTC CASSHFGRVYDNEQFF